The source of this TCR beta chain is a study of T cells in Graves' hyperthyroidism and ophthalmopathy. The CDR3 consists of 15 residues. Germline V gene data show CDR1 as MDHEN and CDR2 as SYDVKM. Trimming left V 5 bases short and J 8 bases short, with 19 bases between. What was amplified from RNA transcripts were TCR beta CDR3 regions. Carried out on the TCR CDR3, a first-round RT-PCR used the HTBI primer set. TCRdb used MiXCR to reprocess the multiplex PCR reads, holding one entry per CDR3 protein. The sample has some 550,000 distinct CDR3 sequences, 16% seen once. The sample holds many counts of this clonotype. Lactation, pregnancy, other autoimmune disease or uncontrolled infection excluded patients.

The specimen sequenced was blood. The receptor was derived from a woman aged 40 to 50 with Graves' ophthalmopathy. The rearrangement uses TRBV28 and TRBJ2-4; possibly TRBD1 or TRBD2 for D (5 bases each). The CDR3 reads CASSPRDRIMHIQYF. CDR3 nucleotide sequence: TGTGCCAGCAGTCCCCGGGACCGGATTATGCACATTCAGTACTTC. The full variable domain, with the rest looked up from reference TRBV28 and TRBJ2-4, is DVKVTQSSRYLVKRTGEKVFLECVQDMDHENMFWYRQDPGLGLRLIYFSYDVKMKEKGDIPEGYSVSREKKERFSLILESASTNQTSMYLCASSPRDRIMHIQYFGAGTRLSVL.